These 5 T cell receptor beta chains came from one sample sequenced in a study of human T cells and chemical hapten exposure. TCRdb re-called the RACE reads through MiXCR, storing one row per CDR3 protein. This table holds about 380,000 distinct CDR3 sequences, 4.8% found once. Noted time point: patch test 1, 2 weeks after DPC sensitization. Documented treatment: therapeutic diphenylcyclopropenone sensitization with weekly scalp DPC. The specimen comprised whole blood, sampled in connection with sensitization to the hapten diphenylcyclopropenone (DPC). The receptors come from a woman aged 45-65 years with alopecia areata. Some clones in this sample may be carry-over from other donors' samples.

In this sample, this clonotype turned up a few times. J is TRBJ1-2 and V is TRBV25-1, with D maybe TRBD1 (5 bases). Trimming cost V 1 base and J 0 bases, with 9 bases left between them. The germline gives CDR1 MGHDK, CDR2 SYGVNS. This CDR3 comprises 15 residues. DNA for the CDR3: TGTGCCAGCAGTGAATGGGACCCGTCTAACTATGGCTACACCTTC. Its protein product is CASSEWDPSNYGYTF.

This clonotype was seen ten or more times. This sequence joins TRBV25-1 and TRBJ2-3; 10 nucleotides line up with TRBD2. The CDR3 loop spans 17 amino acids. CDR1 and CDR2 from the germline V gene are MGHDK and SYGVNS. Trimming cost V 1 base and J 2 bases; bases outside gene matches: 6. CDR3 loop: CASSESWTSGTTDTQYF. CDR3 in DNA: TGTGCCAGCAGTGAATCCTGGACTAGCGGTACCACAGATACGCAGTATTTT. Drawing the rest from reference TRBV25-1 and TRBJ2-3, the complete variable domain is EADIYQTPRYLVIGTGKKITLECSQTMGHDKMYWYQQDPGMELHLIHYSYGVNSTEKGDLSSESTVSRIRTEHFPLTLESARPSHTSQYLCASSESWTSGTTDTQYFGPGTRLTVL.

This clonotype was observed many times. V usage is TRBV28 and J usage is TRBJ2-2; 12 bases match TRBD2. The CDR3 length is 14 residues. CDR1 and CDR2 (germline): MDHEN, SYDVKM. V was clipped by 4 bases and J by 6 bases; unmatched bases: 0. The CDR3 sequence is CASSSSGRAGELFF. CDR3 sequence (DNA): TGTGCCAGCAGTTCTAGCGGGAGGGCCGGGGAGCTGTTTTTT.

This clonotype has ten or more counts. The rearrangement links TRBV12-3 or TRBV12-4 to TRBJ2-1; TRBD2 matches 14 bases. This CDR3 region has 18 residues. V gave up 6 bases and J gave up 1 base; unmatched junction bases: 8. The CDR3 here is CASSPGLAGVGSYNEQFF. The CDR3 DNA sequence: TGTGCCAGCAGCCCGGGACTAGCGGGAGTAGGTTCCTACAATGAGCAGTTCTTC.

This chain connects TRBV5-5 to TRBJ2-3; maybe TRBD1 (6 bases). Germline V gene data show CDR1 as SGHKS and CDR2 as YYEKEE (reference sequence). V was cut by 7 bases and J by 5 bases, with 11 bases left in between. This CDR3 has 12 residues. The CDR3 DNA reads as TGTGCCAGCTTAAGCAGGGGAGATACGCAGTATTTT. Amino acids: CASLSRGDTQYF.